A single sample gave rise to the 19 T cell receptor beta chains below, sequenced in a study of T-cell memory formation after mild COVID-19. Each CDR3 protein is one row after TCRdb ran MiXCR on the 5' RACE reads. This sample carries about 58,000 distinct CDR3 sequences, 25% to 30% of them seen once, and the ten largest clones take roughly 45%. The material sequenced was PBMCs or a T cell subset sorted from them (not recorded which). The receptors shown here come from a man between 18 and 29 years old who had mild COVID-19 (a few samples of this study predate the infection). Cell type and time point are not known.

V gene TRBV5-1 combines with J gene TRBJ2-2; unclear D gene. The CDR3 contains 14 residues. Between the trimmed V and J ends, which lost 2 bases and 4 bases, there was a span of 9 bases. Germline CDR1 reads SGHRS; CDR2 reads YFSETQ. The CDR3 protein is CASSFMDPTGELFF. The CDR3 DNA reads as TGCGCCAGCAGCTTCATGGATCCCACCGGGGAGCTGTTTTTT.

J is TRBJ2-3 and V is TRBV23-1; D not resolved. TRBV23-1 belongs to the ORF category, with a function that is uncertain. V lost 4 bases and J lost 6, with 17 bases in between. The CDR3 length is 15 residues. DNA for the CDR3: TGCGCCAGCAGTCCCCACCGGGTGGGCTGGGATACGCAGTATTTT. Amino acid sequence: CASSPHRVGWDTQYF.

The chain couples TRBV29-1 to TRBJ2-7; 7 bases are shared with TRBD2. The CDR3 loop spans 13 amino acids. Trimming cost V 3 bases and J 7 bases; bases outside gene matches: 9. Germline values: CDR1 SQVTM, CDR2 ANQGSEA. CDR3 sequence: CSVDGDYTGEQYF. The CDR3 region has the DNA TGCAGCGTTGACGGGGACTATACGGGGGAGCAGTACTTC.

This clonotype has a single count. The gene calls are TRBV12-5 and TRBJ2-3; no firm D call. Germline CDR1 is LGHNT and CDR2 is FRNRAP. This CDR3 comprises 13 residues. The V end lost 1 base, the J end lost 6 bases, and 8 bases lay between the germline ends. CDR3 in DNA: TGTGCTAGTGGTTTGGCAGCGCGCGATACGCAGTATTTT. This encodes CASGLAARDTQYF.

The chain is built from TRBV10-3 and TRBJ2-1, with 8 nucleotides matching TRBD2. V lost 3 bases, J lost 4 bases, and 5 bases stayed unmatched. The germline V gene has CDR1 ENHRY and CDR2 SYGVKD. CDR3 length: 15 amino acids. CDR3: CAISDEGLGYNEQFF. CDR3 sequence (DNA): TGTGCCATCAGTGACGAGGGACTAGGTTACAATGAGCAGTTCTTC.

This clonotype was detected only a few times. This chain joins TRBV18 and TRBJ1-4; TRBD1 matches 9 bases. The CDR3 has 16 amino acids. After removal of 3 bases from V and 5 bases from J, the junction contained 7 bases not matched to a gene. CDR1 and CDR2 from the germline V gene are KGHSH and LQKENI. CDR3 protein: CASSPFDRGRNEKLFF. For the CDR3, the DNA is TGTGCCAGCTCACCCTTTGACAGGGGGAGAAATGAAAAACTGTTTTTT.

This chain links TRBV21-1 with TRBJ2-7; the table gives TRBD1 as D, unverified against the DNA. TRBV21-1 is noted as a pseudogene. This CDR3 is 15 amino acids long. The CDR3 region is CASSSRGQGAYEQYV. CDR3 bases: TGTGCCAGCAGCTCCCGGGGACAGGGGGCCTACGAGCAGTACGTC.

This clonotype has ten or more counts. J is TRBJ2-5 and V is TRBV4-3, with D possibly being TRBD1 (6 bases). Deletions cut 1 base from V and 2 bases from J, with 11 bases between. The CDR3 loop spans 15 amino acids. Germline V gene data show CDR1 as LGHNA and CDR2 as YSLEER. CDR3 region: CASSQGTDLQETQYF. DNA of the CDR3: TGCGCCAGCAGCCAAGGGACAGACCTACAAGAGACCCAGTACTTC.

The rearrangement links TRBV20-1 to TRBJ2-5; D ambiguous. Trimming stripped 0 bases from V and 1 base from J, with 9 bases between. CDR3 length equals 14 residues. The V gene's germline CDR1 is DFQATT and CDR2 SNEGSKA (reference sequence). The CDR3 protein is CSARDGRPQETQYF. The CDR3 DNA follows: TGCAGTGCTAGAGACGGCAGGCCCCAAGAGACCCAGTACTTC.

Ten or more counts support this clonotype. The genes are TRBV2 and TRBJ2-5; D unresolved. Germline assignment: CDR1 SNHLY and CDR2 FYNNEI. The CDR3 has 14 amino acids. Trimming removed 3 bases from V and 5 bases from J, with 13 bases in between. CDR3 region: CASSDLTVMETQYF. The CDR3, as DNA: TGTGCCAGCAGTGATTTAACCGTAATGGAGACCCAGTACTTC.

To note about this clonotype: The junction shows a germline mismatch at one end, possibly a read error. This sequence joins TRBV6-5 and TRBJ2-3; 10 bases fit TRBD1. Looked up from germline, CDR1 is MNHEY and CDR2 is SVGAGI. The CDR3 contains 16 residues. The CDR3 DNA is TGTGCCAGCACTTACTCACCGGGACAGGGGCAAGATACGCAGTATTTT. It codes for CASTYSPGQGQDTQYF.

This clonotype appeared a few times. The CDR3 loop is CASSQEAGELYEQYF. In DNA form, the CDR3 reads TGCGCCAGCAGCCAAGAAGCAGGGGAACTCTACGAGCAGTACTTC. The chain has TRBV4-1 and TRBJ2-7; D is possibly TRBD1 (6 bases). There are 15 residues in the CDR3. V shed 0 bases and J shed 3 bases, with 12 bases lying between them. Germline lookup yields CDR1 MGHRA and CDR2 YSYEKL.

V usage is TRBV11-2 and J usage is TRBJ1-6, with D unresolved. Trimming shortened V by 8 bases and J by 10 bases, and 12 bases separated the two germline ends. The CDR3 contains 12 residues. The germline CDR1 and CDR2 sequences are SGHAT and FQNNGV. In DNA, the CDR3 is TGTGCCAGCCTTACCCCGGACTCACCCCTCCACTTT. Protein sequence: CASLTPDSPLHF.

The table lists this clonotype with a count of one. The gene calls are TRBV9 and TRBJ2-7; 11 nucleotides line up with TRBD1. The CDR3 is 14 amino acids. From germline, CDR1 is SGDLS and CDR2 YYNGEE. V gave up 7 bases and J gave up 0 bases; unmatched junction bases: 3. The CDR3 loop reads CASVGTGGSYEQYF. CDR3 DNA sequence: TGTGCCAGCGTCGGGACAGGGGGCTCCTACGAGCAGTACTTC.

The chain uses TRBV14 and TRBJ2-5; D is possibly TRBD1 (5 bases). Trimming removed 3 bases from V and 0 bases from J, with 14 bases in between. Germline V gives CDR1 SGHDN, CDR2 FVKESK. The CDR3 runs to 16 residues. CDR3 DNA: TGTGCCAGCAGCCAGGGGCAGGATTGGTACCAAGAGACCCAGTACTTC. It encodes CASSQGQDWYQETQYF.

This clonotype was counted only a few times. CDR3 protein: CASSQDLSSGGGEQYF. The CDR3 DNA reads as TGCGCCAGCAGCCAAGATCTGTCCTCAGGGGGGGGCGAGCAGTACTTC. The chain has TRBV4-1 and TRBJ2-7; D could derive from TRBD1 or TRBD2 (7 bases each). V gave up 0 bases and J gave up 6 bases, with 18 bases separating them. The CDR3 loop spans 16 amino acids. CDR1 is MGHRA and CDR2 is YSYEKL in the germline V gene.

This clonotype occurred many times. The CDR3 bases are TGCAGCGTTGAAACTAGGGATTACGAGCAGTACTTC. The encoded protein is CSVETRDYEQYF. The V gene is TRBV29-1, the J gene TRBJ2-7; tentatively, D is TRBD2 (5 bases). The V and J ends lost 2 bases and 4 bases respectively, with 9 bases between them. Germline CDR1 reads SQVTM; CDR2 reads ANQGSEA. The CDR3 spans 12 residues.

The V gene is TRBV4-3, the J gene TRBJ1-4; D is undetermined. Trimming pared 0 bases from V and 3 bases from J, leaving 14 bases between. Germline V gene data show CDR1 as LGHNA and CDR2 as YSLEER. The length of the CDR3 is 17 residues. Written as DNA, the CDR3 is TGCGCCAGCAGCCAAGATAGGGCCGGTCGAGCTAATGAAAAACTGTTTTTT. Translated, it gives CASSQDRAGRANEKLFF.

The V call is TRBV19, the J call TRBJ2-2; either TRBD1 or TRBD2 may fit D (6 bases each). Germline CDR1 LNHDA, CDR2 SQIVND (reference sequence). V shed 3 bases and J shed 5 bases, with 16 bases lying between them. CDR3 size: 16 residues. The chain's CDR3 is CASSIWAGEDTGELFF. CDR3 in DNA: TGTGCCAGTAGTATCTGGGCAGGGGAGGATACCGGGGAGCTGTTTTTT.